Each of the 9 T cell receptor beta chains below was sequenced from the same sample in a study of blood T cell repertoires in COVID-19. Clones were read by immunoSEQ multiplex PCR, and TCRdb kept only the in-frame ones, dropping some. In the table there are around 86,000 clones, roughly 91% of which are singletons. Specimen: peripheral blood. The receptors originated from an elderly woman with acute or convalescent COVID-19.

V gene TRBV19 combines with J gene TRBJ2-1; 13 nucleotides align to TRBD2. CDR1 is LNHDA and CDR2 is SQIVND in the germline V gene (reference sequence). This CDR3 is built from 15 residues. The ends lost 7 bases at V and 9 bases at J; junction bases unmatched: 9. The CDR3 DNA sequence: TGTGCCAGTAAGATACTAGCGGGGGGGCCGGGTGAGCAGTTCTTC. Protein sequence: CASKILAGGPGEQFF.

The rearrangement uses TRBV5-1 and TRBJ2-7; TRBD1 matches 9 bases. CDR1 is SGHRS and CDR2 is YFSETQ in the germline V gene. The V segment lost 0 bases and the J segment 7 bases; nucleotides outside the gene matches: 2. The CDR3 sequence is 13 residues long. CDR3 sequence (DNA): TGCGCCAGCAGCTTGGACAGGGGGCATGAGCAGTACTTC. Translating it yields CASSLDRGHEQYF.

Only one count was recorded for this clone. This sequence joins TRBV7-3 and TRBJ2-2; TRBD2 might be the D (5 bases). The CDR3 is 14 residues long. Germline V CDR1 and CDR2: SGHTA, FQGTGA. The V end was cut by 5 bases, the J end by 5 bases, with 12 bases between. The CDR3 here is CASSPNERTGELFF. Written as DNA, the CDR3 is TGTGCCAGCAGCCCCAATGAGCGGACCGGGGAGCTGTTTTTT.

This chain links TRBV5-6 with TRBJ2-3; D may be TRBD2 (6 bases). The germline V and J ends were trimmed by 4 bases and 8 bases, with 20 bases remaining between them. From germline, CDR1 is SGHDT and CDR2 YYEEEE. The CDR3 consists of 15 residues. CDR3 residues: CASSTAGPTQATQYF. CDR3 nucleotides: TGTGCCAGCAGCACCGCGGGACCGACCCAGGCTACGCAGTATTTT. Full variable domain (rest looked up from reference TRBV5-6 and TRBJ2-3): DAGVTQSPTHLIKTRGQQVTLRCSPKSGHDTVSWYQQALGQGPQFIFQYYEEEERQRGNFPDRFSGHQFPNYSSELNVNALLLGDSALYLCASSTAGPTQATQYFGPGTRLTVL.

The DNA for the CDR3 is TGTGCCTGGAGTAGCGGAAAGAATTCACCCCTCCACTTT. It specifies CAWSSGKNSPLHF. This chain joins TRBV30 and TRBJ1-6; D is uncertain. This CDR3 is built from 13 residues. V shed 2 bases and J shed 7 bases, with 9 bases lying between them. Germline V gene data show CDR1 as GTSNPN and CDR2 as SVGIG (reference sequence).

The chain carries TRBV19 and TRBJ2-5, with 9 bases aligning to TRBD2. The CDR3 is made up of 13 amino acids. The trim removed 7 bases at V and 4 bases at J, leaving 4 bases unmatched. Germline V CDR1 and CDR2: LNHDA, SQIVND (reference sequence). The CDR3 bases are TGTGCCAGTAAGGTTAGCGGGAGAGAGACCCAGTACTTC. Translated, it gives CASKVSGRETQYF.

The CDR3 sequence is CASSRQGFANTGELFF. The DNA for the CDR3 is TGTGCCAGCAGCCGCCAGGGGTTCGCGAACACCGGGGAGCTGTTTTTT. The rearrangement links TRBV7-3 to TRBJ2-2, with D maybe TRBD1 (6 bases). Germline V gene data show CDR1 as SGHTA and CDR2 as FQGTGA. V gave up 5 bases and J gave up 0 bases, with 13 bases separating them. The CDR3 spans 16 residues. The variable domain in full, completed from reference TRBV7-3 and TRBJ2-2, reads GAGVSQTPSNKVTEKGKYVELRCDPISGHTALYWYRQSLGQGPEFLIYFQGTGAADDSGLPNDRFFAVRPEGSVSTLKIQRTERGDSAVYLCASSRQGFANTGELFFGEGSRLTVL.

This rearrangement joins TRBV9 to TRBJ2-1, with 10 bases that match TRBD2. The germline V gene encodes CDR1 SGDLS and CDR2 YYNGEE. V gave up 0 bases and J gave up 3 bases; unmatched junction bases: 3. The length of the CDR3 is 16 residues. Here the CDR3 reads CASSVGVAGGYNEQFF. In DNA, the CDR3 is TGTGCCAGCAGCGTAGGGGTAGCGGGAGGCTACAATGAGCAGTTCTTC.

This chain uses TRBV11-2 with TRBJ2-7, with D possibly being TRBD1 (5 bases). V shed 1 base and J shed 0 bases, with 7 bases lying between them. Germline CDR1 SGHAT, CDR2 FQNNGV. The CDR3 totals 14 residues. This CDR3 reads CASSLAQGSYEQYF. The CDR3 DNA follows: TGTGCCAGCAGCTTAGCCCAGGGCTCCTACGAGCAGTACTTC.